These 28 T cell receptor beta chains were sequenced from one sample in a study of monozygotic twins with cystic fibrosis. The repertoire was sequenced with immunoSEQ multiplex PCR; TCRdb's copy has only in-frame clones and lacks some. The sample contains approximately 21,000 clones, around 87% of which appear only once. The sample taken for sequencing was blood. The receptors originated from a woman younger than 45 with cystic fibrosis.

The chain combines TRBV11-2 with TRBJ2-5; a weak D match, TRBD1 (5 bases). CDR1 is SGHAT, CDR2 FQNNGV, per germline. This CDR3 has 12 amino acids. V was cut by 6 bases and J by 4 bases, with 9 bases left in between. The CDR3 coding sequence is TGTGCCAGCAGGTGGCAGGGAGAGACCCAGTACTTC. Protein product: CASRWQGETQYF.

The rearrangement joins TRBV18 to TRBJ1-2; maybe TRBD1 (6 bases). The germline V and J ends were trimmed by 0 bases and 7 bases, with 18 bases remaining between them. The CDR3 has 16 amino acids. Germline V gene sequence: CDR1 KGHSH, CDR2 LQKENI. CDR3: CASSPPKVTGAGGYTF. CDR3 sequence (DNA): TGTGCCAGCTCACCACCGAAAGTGACGGGGGCAGGTGGCTACACCTTC.

J is TRBJ2-7 and V is TRBV28; D is uncertain. Germline V lookup: CDR1 MDHEN, CDR2 SYDVKM. The CDR3 is 15 residues long. The V gene lost 6 bases and the J gene lost 2 bases, with 17 bases spanning the gap. CDR3 region: CASSLDPSSTYEQYF. The CDR3 coding sequence is TGTGCCAGCAGCCTCGACCCTTCGTCTACCTACGAGCAGTACTTC.

V and J are TRBV29-1 and TRBJ2-2, with 7 bases fitting TRBD1. CDR1 is SQVTM, CDR2 ANQGSEA, per germline. The CDR3 loop spans 14 amino acids. V lost 7 bases, J lost 3 bases, and 8 bases stayed unmatched. CDR3 coding DNA: TGCAGCGCCCAACAGGGGCCGGACACCGGGGAGCTGTTTTTT. Protein sequence: CSAQQGPDTGELFF.

This clone was recorded only once. The chain combines TRBV7-8 with TRBJ2-1; a weak D match, TRBD2 (6 bases). Germline values: CDR1 SGHVS, CDR2 FQNEAQ. Trimming removed 6 bases at V and 10 bases at J, with 19 bases between. The CDR3 length is 14 residues. CDR3 DNA sequence: TGTGCCAGCAGACCCGGGACTCTTGCCTGGGAGCAGTTCTTC. Translation: CASRPGTLAWEQFF.

The rearrangement links TRBV5-6 to TRBJ2-7; D not resolved. Germline V gives CDR1 SGHDT, CDR2 YYEEEE. The length of the CDR3 is 11 residues. The V gene lost 2 bases and the J gene lost 6 bases, with 6 bases spanning the gap. Here the CDR3 DNA reads TGTGCCAGCAGCTTAGGTCTCGAGCAGTACTTC. Translation gives CASSLGLEQYF.

The V call is TRBV7-9, the J call TRBJ2-2; TRBD2 is a possible D gene (7 bases). This CDR3 comprises 16 residues. Per the germline V gene, CDR1 is SEHNR and CDR2 is FQNEAQ (reference sequence). V was shortened by 6 bases and J by 5 bases, with 19 bases between the two germline ends. CDR3 nucleotide sequence: TGTGCCAGCAGACCCAAGCCCGGGGGGCTTACCGGGGAGCTGTTTTTT. Translating it yields CASRPKPGGLTGELFF.

Turning to this clone: Other DNA sequences in this sample translate to the same CDR3. V and J are TRBV6-6 and TRBJ2-1; D not certain. Per the germline V gene, CDR1 is MNHNY and CDR2 is SVGAGI (reference sequence). The CDR3 is made up of 14 amino acids. Between the trimmed V and J ends, which lost 0 bases and 4 bases, there was a span of 7 bases. CDR3 amino acids: CASSYSRVYNEQFF. As DNA, the CDR3 is TGTGCCAGCAGTTACTCACGGGTTTACAATGAGCAGTTCTTC.

This clone was observed a few times. The CDR3 loop is CASGLPDGTARGYTF. The DNA for the CDR3 is TGTGCTAGTGGTCTACCAGACGGGACAGCTCGCGGCTACACCTTC. V gene TRBV12-5 combines with J gene TRBJ1-2; TRBD1 matches 7 bases. V was clipped by 5 bases and J by 8 bases; unmatched bases: 14. Per the germline V gene, CDR1 is LGHNT and CDR2 is FRNRAP. The CDR3 length is 15 residues.

CDR3 protein: CAISGGFAGNTIYF. CDR3 nucleotide sequence: TGTGCCATCTCAGGGGGATTTGCTGGAAACACCATATATTTT. The chain carries TRBV28 and TRBJ1-3; TRBD1 matches 7 bases. Germline CDR1 reads MDHEN; CDR2 reads SYDVKM. V lost 10 bases, J lost 2 bases, and 8 bases stayed unmatched. CDR3 size: 14 residues.

V usage is TRBV9 and J usage is TRBJ2-5, with no clear D. The CDR3 length is 13 residues. V was trimmed by 2 bases and J by 5 bases, leaving 10 bases between them. Germline lookup yields CDR1 SGDLS and CDR2 YYNGEE. The CDR3 region has the DNA TGTGCCAGCAGCGTGGGGTTTAGGGAGACCCAGTACTTC. Translated: CASSVGFRETQYF.

This sequence joins TRBV30 and TRBJ2-7; D ambiguous. Germline V gene data show CDR1 as GTSNPN and CDR2 as SVGIG (reference sequence). Trimming pared 2 bases from V and 3 bases from J, leaving 8 bases between. The CDR3 covers 12 residues. CDR3 residues: CAWSPTRYEQYF. The CDR3 bases are TGTGCCTGGAGTCCTACCCGCTACGAGCAGTACTTC.

This clone was seen just once. The gene calls are TRBV19 and TRBJ2-3, with D tentatively TRBD1 or TRBD2 (5 bases each). Germline CDR1 is LNHDA and CDR2 is SQIVND (reference sequence). Trimming removed 3 bases at V and 2 bases at J, with 9 bases between. This CDR3 comprises 14 residues. The CDR3 DNA reads as TGTGCCAGTAGTATTGGGGGAGACACAGATACGCAGTATTTT. Amino acid sequence: CASSIGGDTDTQYF.

In its sample, this clone was seen a few times. The gene calls are TRBV30 and TRBJ2-1; 7 positions agree with TRBD1. The CDR3 runs 14 residues. Germline V CDR1 and CDR2: GTSNPN, SVGIG (reference sequence). V dropped 1 base and J dropped 5; count of bases not matched to a gene: 5. The CDR3 DNA reads as TGTGCCTGGAGTGGGGCAGGGGGTAACAATGAGCAGTTCTTC. Translating it yields CAWSGAGGNNEQFF.

The chain has TRBV2 and TRBJ1-2, with D uncertain. V lost 3 bases, J lost 8 bases, and 10 bases lay in between. The length of the CDR3 is 12 residues. Germline V gene lookup returns CDR1 SNHLY and CDR2 FYNNEI. The CDR3 region has the DNA TGTGCCAGCAGTGATTGGCAGACGGGCTACACCTTC. Amino acids: CASSDWQTGYTF.

J is TRBJ2-1 and V is TRBV7-9, with TRBD2 identical over 7 bases. Per the germline V gene, CDR1 is SEHNR and CDR2 is FQNEAQ (reference sequence). The length of the CDR3 is 19 residues. J was trimmed by 3 bases and V by 1 base; bases with no gene match: 15. In nucleotides, the CDR3 is TGTGCCAGCAGCTTAGTAGGGGAACCAGGAGGGACTATCTACAATGAGCAGTTCTTC. This translates into CASSLVGEPGGTIYNEQFF.

This sequence joins TRBV7-8 and TRBJ1-1; 8 positions agree with TRBD1. Per the germline V gene, CDR1 is SGHVS and CDR2 is FQNEAQ. This CDR3 comprises 13 residues. V lost 0 bases to trimming and J lost 14 bases; unmatched junction nucleotides: 8. This CDR3 reads CASSLAGSRGLFF. Written as DNA, the CDR3 is TGTGCCAGCAGCTTAGCGGGGAGCAGGGGGCTATTCTTT.

The CDR3 region is CASSATPETGPFF. Here the CDR3 DNA reads TGTGCCAGCAGTGCAACCCCCGAGACAGGGCCGTTCTTC. This chain connects TRBV6-1 to TRBJ2-1, with 7 nucleotides matching TRBD1. V gave up 4 bases and J gave up 15 bases; unmatched junction bases: 12. CDR1 is MNHNS, CDR2 SASEGT, per germline. This CDR3 has 13 amino acids.

This rearrangement joins TRBV7-9 to TRBJ1-1; D remains ambiguous. From germline, CDR1 is SEHNR and CDR2 FQNEAQ (reference sequence). V was shortened by 4 bases and J by 8 bases, with 8 bases between the two germline ends. This CDR3 spans 11 amino acids. The CDR3, as DNA: TGTGCCAGCAGCTCGGACTTAGAAGCTTTCTTT. Protein sequence: CASSSDLEAFF.

The chain combines TRBV5-6 with TRBJ1-4, with D unresolved. Between the trimmed V and J ends, which lost 0 bases and 7 bases, there was a span of 10 bases. The CDR3 spans 14 residues. CDR1 SGHDT and CDR2 YYEEEE come from the germline V gene. The CDR3 loop is CASSLGTRAEKLFF. DNA of the CDR3: TGTGCCAGCAGCTTGGGGACTAGGGCTGAAAAACTGTTTTTT.

The table lists this clone with a count of one. The rearrangement links TRBV29-1 to TRBJ2-5; D is tentatively TRBD1 or TRBD2 (5 bases each). V was pared by 2 bases and J by 7 bases, with 14 bases between. Germline V gives CDR1 SQVTM, CDR2 ANQGSEA. CDR3 length: 13 amino acids. The CDR3 protein is CSVEPGTAGTQYF. DNA of the CDR3: TGCAGCGTTGAACCGGGGACGGCGGGGACCCAGTACTTC.

This clone was seen a handful of times. Here the CDR3 reads CASSLDGNYGYTF. The CDR3, as DNA: TGTGCCAGCAGCTTAGACGGAAACTATGGCTACACCTTC. The chain uses TRBV11-2 and TRBJ1-2; D is unresolved. Trimming stripped 0 bases from V and 2 bases from J, with 4 bases between. The CDR3 runs 13 residues. The germline V gene encodes CDR1 SGHAT and CDR2 FQNNGV.

The chain employs TRBV6-6 and TRBJ1-1; 8 positions agree with TRBD1. J lost 2 bases, V lost 7 bases, and 6 bases had no gene match. The germline gives CDR1 MNHNY, CDR2 SVGAGI (reference sequence). CDR3 size: 14 residues. CDR3 sequence: CASIRQGTNTEAFF. CDR3 in DNA: TGTGCCAGCATCCGACAGGGGACAAACACTGAAGCTTTCTTT.

V is TRBV6-5 and J is TRBJ1-2, with D tentatively TRBD1 (6 bases). The CDR3 sequence is 13 residues long. The V gene lost 4 bases and the J gene lost 6 bases, with 12 bases spanning the gap. Looked up from germline, CDR1 is MNHEY and CDR2 is SVGAGI. Here the CDR3 DNA reads TGTGCCAGCAGTTTTACAGGGATTGATGGCTACACCTTC. Protein sequence: CASSFTGIDGYTF.

The V gene is TRBV5-5, the J gene TRBJ1-6, with D possibly TRBD1 on 5 matching bases. From germline, CDR1 is SGHKS and CDR2 YYEKEE (reference sequence). The V gene lost 1 base and the J gene lost 7 bases, with 12 bases spanning the gap. The CDR3 sequence is 15 residues long. The CDR3 spells CASSLSGGSNSPLHF. The CDR3 nucleotides read TGTGCCAGCAGCTTGTCGGGGGGATCAAATTCACCCCTCCACTTT.

The CDR3, as DNA: TGTGCCAGTAGTATAGCCCAGGCCCAAGGAAATTCACCCCTCCACTTT. Translated, it gives CASSIAQAQGNSPLHF. The chain combines TRBV19 with TRBJ1-6; D uncertain. Trimming took 1 base from V and 7 from J, leaving 14 bases between them. The CDR3 covers 16 residues. Germline V gene lookup returns CDR1 LNHDA and CDR2 SQIVND (reference sequence).

The genes are TRBV10-3 and TRBJ1-1; 9 nucleotides line up with TRBD1. This CDR3 comprises 14 residues. Trimming at V came to 5 bases and at J to 6 bases, leaving 7 bases not matched to a gene. Germline V gives CDR1 ENHRY, CDR2 SYGVKD. The CDR3 here is CAISIQGAVAEAFF. For the CDR3, the DNA is TGTGCCATCAGTATACAGGGGGCGGTCGCTGAAGCTTTCTTT.

V gene TRBV6-1 combines with J gene TRBJ1-1; D not certain. Germline V lookup: CDR1 MNHNS, CDR2 SASEGT. V was cut by 7 bases and J by 3 bases, with 12 bases left in between. This CDR3 comprises 13 residues. CDR3 residues: CASKVPPDTEAFF. In DNA form, the CDR3 reads TGTGCCAGCAAGGTCCCTCCGGACACTGAAGCTTTCTTT.